Listed here is a single TCR beta chain. What it binds is unknown. Genomic DNA of every subset was divided equally among multiple immunoSEQ plates. Around 30,000 T cell genomes (approximately 0.2 ug DNA) went into each sorted-subset replicate. Authors' methods: From ImmunoSEQ came sequences covering only the junction and carrying no quality scores, so filtering differed. Sequenced by immunoSEQ multiplex PCR; TCRdb stores in-frame clones only, minus some. That table supplies the V and J calls and clone size; D and trimming were determined from the DNA. The sample yields hundreds of thousands of clones, 95% to 98% seen once. The germline V gene encodes CDR1 SEHNR and CDR2 FQNEAQ (reference sequence). Trimming removed 1 base at V and 8 bases at J, with 8 bases between. CDR3 length equals 12 residues. The sample comes from a study of shared clonotypes between healthy human individuals. Study-wide results and caveats: In general, naive subsets displayed greater estimated richness than memory subsets did.

CD8 cells regarded as naive lacked CD45RO, were positively chosen for CCR7, and omitted terminally differentiated effector memory CD45RA+ cells. Sequenced sample: naive CD8+ T cells sorted from blood. The receptor comes from a man aged 25 to 40 in good health. The rearrangement uses TRBV7-9 and TRBJ1-1; D is ambiguous. The CDR3 DNA follows: TGTGCCAGCAGCTTAGGGGGAGTGGAAGCTTTCTTT. This codes for CASSLGGVEAFF. Looking up the rest from reference TRBV7-9 and TRBJ1-1 gives the full variable domain: DTGVSQNPRHKITKRGQNVTFRCDPISEHNRLYWYRQTLGQGPEFLTYFQNEAQLEKSRLLSDRFSAERPKGSFSTLEIQRTEQGDSAMYLCASSLGGVEAFFGQGTRLTVV.